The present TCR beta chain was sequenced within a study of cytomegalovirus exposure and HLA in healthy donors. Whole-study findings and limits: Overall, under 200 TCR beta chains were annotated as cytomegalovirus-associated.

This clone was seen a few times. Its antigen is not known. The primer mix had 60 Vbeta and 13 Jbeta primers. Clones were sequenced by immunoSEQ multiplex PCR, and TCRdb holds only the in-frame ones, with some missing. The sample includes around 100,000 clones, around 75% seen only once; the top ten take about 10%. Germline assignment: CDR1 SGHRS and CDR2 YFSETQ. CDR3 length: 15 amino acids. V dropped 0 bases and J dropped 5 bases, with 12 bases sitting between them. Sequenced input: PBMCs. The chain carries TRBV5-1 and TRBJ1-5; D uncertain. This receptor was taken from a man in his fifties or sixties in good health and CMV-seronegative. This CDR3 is CASSLAGIGDQPQHF. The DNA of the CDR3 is TGCGCCAGCAGCTTGGCGGGAATTGGGGATCAGCCCCAGCATTTT.